This T cell receptor (beta chain) was identified in a study of T cells in Graves' hyperthyroidism and ophthalmopathy. Per the germline V gene, CDR1 is SGHRS and CDR2 is YFSETQ. This CDR3 comprises 14 residues. Details on this clonotype: This may be a read error, as it is one base from a much larger clone.

RNA transcripts yielded amplified TCR beta CDR3 regions. The TCR CDR3 was amplified in a first-round RT-PCR using the HTBI primer set. TCRdb independently ran MiXCR on the multiplex PCR reads; one entry per CDR3 protein. The sample has around 300,000 distinct CDR3 sequences, about 20% seen once; the top ten hold roughly 60%. The receptor was derived from a man aged 30-40 years with Graves' ophthalmopathy. The rearrangement links TRBV5-1 to TRBJ2-1; no clear D. The sequencing sample was made of blood. CDR3 in amino acids: CTSRLGTQAYEQFF. The CDR3 nucleotides are TGCACCAGCAGACTGGGCACCCAAGCCTATGAGCAGTTCTTC. Variable domain in full (rest from reference TRBV5-1 and TRBJ2-1): KAGVTQTPRYLIKTRGQQVTLSCSPISGHRSVSWYQQTPGQGLQFLFEYFSETQRNKGNFPGRFSGRQFSNSRSEMNVSTLELGDSALYLCTSRLGTQAYEQFFGPGTRLTVL.